Listed here are 5 T cell receptor beta chains from one sample, sequenced in a study of T cells in localized non-small cell lung cancer. Data came from immunoSEQ multiplex PCR; TCRdb stores just in-frame clones and leaves some out. The table has 40,000 to 55,000 clones, around 80% seen once; the top ten hold 3.5% to 5.5%. The sequences come from PBMCs, collected before any cancer treatment. The receptors shown here come from a woman aged 40-75 years with stage II lung adenocarcinoma.

The V call is TRBV7-3, the J call TRBJ1-1; D ambiguous. This CDR3 is 13 amino acids long. The germline gives CDR1 SGHTA, CDR2 FQGTGA. Deletions cut 3 bases from V and 1 base from J, with 6 bases between. For the CDR3, the DNA is TGTGCCAGCAGCTTCGCAGAGAACACTGAAGCTTTCTTT. Protein sequence: CASSFAENTEAFF. Filled out from reference TRBV7-3 and TRBJ1-1, the complete variable domain reads GAGVSQTPSNKVTEKGKYVELRCDPISGHTALYWYRQSLGQGPEFLIYFQGTGAADDSGLPNDRFFAVRPEGSVSTLKIQRTERGDSAVYLCASSFAENTEAFFGQGTRLTVV.

By sample fraction, this clone is medium-sized. The chain has TRBV6-6 and TRBJ2-7; TRBD1 aligns across 7 bases. The V and J ends lost 5 bases and 1 base, in that order; junction bases with no gene match: 2. This CDR3 has 13 amino acids. The germline V gene encodes CDR1 MNHNY and CDR2 SVGAGI (reference sequence). The CDR3, as DNA: TGTGCCAGCAGTGGGGACAGATCCTACGAGCAGTACTTC. This gives the protein CASSGDRSYEQYF.

This sequence joins TRBV28 and TRBJ1-3; no firm D call. This CDR3 has 16 residues. With 11 bases removed from V and 4 bases from J, the gap between germline ends came to 24 bases. Germline CDR1 and CDR2: MDHEN and SYDVKM. The DNA of the CDR3 is TGTGCCTCCGCTCTGGGCGGACCCTCCTTGGGAAACACCATATATTTT. It codes for CASALGGPSLGNTIYF.

This clone is a singleton in its sample. The chain is built from TRBV5-1 and TRBJ1-2, with a weak D call TRBD1 (6 bases). CDR3 length equals 13 residues. The germline gives CDR1 SGHRS, CDR2 YFSETQ. Trimming left V 4 bases short and J 2 bases short, with 9 bases between. This CDR3 is CASSLDSNYGYTF. Here the CDR3 DNA reads TGCGCCAGCAGCCTGGACAGCAACTATGGCTACACCTTC.

The chain carries TRBV19 and TRBJ2-3, with D possibly matching TRBD2 (5 bases). The CDR3 runs 14 residues. Trimming left V 6 bases short and J 2 bases short, with 12 bases between. The germline gives CDR1 LNHDA, CDR2 SQIVND (reference sequence). The CDR3 nucleotides are TGTGCCAGTAGCCTGACGGGGAACACAGATACGCAGTATTTT. It codes for CASSLTGNTDTQYF.